These T cell receptor beta chains were read from a single sample in a study of blood T cell repertoires in COVID-19. The method was immunoSEQ multiplex PCR; TCRdb's version includes in-frame clones alone and lacks a portion of them. The sample lists 240,000 or so clones, roughly 80% occurring once. The sample comprised peripheral blood. These TCRs come from a woman aged 18-29 years with acute or convalescent COVID-19. The CDR3 runs from the conserved cysteine through the conserved F or W.

CDR3: CASSLAGEQFF
V: TRBV19
length: 11
J: TRBJ2-1

CDR3: CASSLLGSYEQYF
V: TRBV11-2
length: 13
J: TRBJ2-7

CDR3: CASSEGTSGIRQETQYF
V: TRBV25-1
length: 17
J: TRBJ2-5

CDR3: CASSLTESSYNEQFF
V: TRBV7-3
length: 15
J: TRBJ2-1

CDR3: CATSRGDLAGGRNEQFF
V: TRBV15
length: 17
J: TRBJ2-1

CDR3: CASSPRTSGSGPETQYF
V: TRBV28
length: 17
J: TRBJ2-5

CDR3: CATEWTAGSYEQYF
V: TRBV28
length: 14
J: TRBJ2-7

CDR3: CASSQDSAGRKQFF
V: TRBV3-1/TRBV3-2
length: 14
J: TRBJ2-1

CDR3: CASSLAVRKSYEQYF
V: TRBV7-2
length: 15
J: TRBJ2-7

CDR3: CASSFPGRNTEAFF
V: TRBV7-2
length: 14
J: TRBJ1-1

CDR3: CASSQDGGRANEQYF
V: TRBV4-2
length: 15
J: TRBJ2-7

CDR3: CASSMVGTGVHIQYF
V: TRBV19
length: 15
J: TRBJ2-4

CDR3: CASSPWTGGADGYTF
V: TRBV18
length: 15
J: TRBJ1-2

CDR3: CASSQDGLTGLAGPPSYEQYF
V: TRBV3-1/TRBV3-2
length: 21
J: TRBJ2-7

CDR3: CTSSQGRGRSYEQYF
V: TRBV1
length: 15
J: TRBJ2-7

CDR3: CASSTMGGRAEYNEQFF
V: TRBV13
length: 17
J: TRBJ2-1

CDR3: CASSRKTMDSNEQFF
V: TRBV7-6
length: 15
J: TRBJ2-1

CDR3: CASSRTGRRYGYTF
V: TRBV6-2/TRBV6-3
length: 14
J: TRBJ1-2

CDR3: CASSDRNQPQHF
V: TRBV6-4
length: 12
J: TRBJ1-5

CDR3: CASTDTGGVGELFF
V: TRBV6-5
length: 14
J: TRBJ2-2

CDR3: CASSLGGDSYNEQFF
V: TRBV11-3
length: 15
J: TRBJ2-1

CDR3: CASSRWTRGTEAFF
V: TRBV5-8
length: 14
J: TRBJ1-1

CDR3: CAWNRGHGYTF
V: TRBV30
length: 11
J: TRBJ1-2

CDR3: CASSTGTSVRQETQYF
V: TRBV19
length: 16
J: TRBJ2-5

CDR3: CASSLRGGNYGYTF
V: TRBV27
length: 14
J: TRBJ1-2

CDR3: CATSDRISYGYTF
V: TRBV24-1
length: 13
J: TRBJ1-2

CDR3: CASSPTSGTGELFF
V: TRBV7-3
length: 14
J: TRBJ2-2

CDR3: CATSKDRGYEQYF
V: TRBV15
length: 13
J: TRBJ2-7

CDR3: CASSLTFRTGRSETQYF
V: TRBV5-5
length: 17
J: TRBJ2-5

CDR3: CASSPDRVSYEQYF
V: TRBV7-2
length: 14
J: TRBJ2-7

CDR3: CASSQDIRFGLAGARVYEQYF
V: TRBV4-3
length: 21
J: TRBJ2-7

CDR3: CATKGGQGHEQYF
V: TRBV15
length: 13
J: TRBJ2-7

CDR3: CASSQEGEETQYF
V: TRBV4-1
length: 13
J: TRBJ2-5

CDR3: CASSHRRDEAFF
V: TRBV3-1/TRBV3-2
length: 12
J: TRBJ1-1

CDR3: CASMSGNHNSPLHF
V: TRBV2
length: 14
J: TRBJ1-6

CDR3: CASSPPGLVISPLHF
V: TRBV18
length: 15
J: TRBJ1-6

CDR3: CAISQGSGNTIYF
V: TRBV10-3
length: 13
J: TRBJ1-3

CDR3: CASSPSFSSYNEQFF
V: TRBV18
length: 15
J: TRBJ2-1

CDR3: CASSPSGGWGDIQYF
V: TRBV4-2
length: 15
J: TRBJ2-4

CDR3: CASSLGTSLLETQYF
V: TRBV27
length: 15
J: TRBJ2-5

CDR3: CASSPSGYEQYF
V: TRBV3-1/TRBV3-2
length: 12
J: TRBJ2-7

CDR3: CASPEGGARDTGELFF
V: TRBV10-1
length: 16
J: TRBJ2-2

CDR3: CASSLAPGGFTGELFF
V: TRBV5-1
length: 16
J: TRBJ2-2

CDR3: CASSPIAEGSYEQYF
V: TRBV18
length: 15
J: TRBJ2-7

CDR3: CSVVKQGAYEQYF
V: TRBV29-1
length: 13
J: TRBJ2-7

CDR3: CASSPGLTSTYEQYF
V: TRBV5-1
length: 15
J: TRBJ2-7

CDR3: CASSRRDRGYDYEQYF
V: TRBV19
length: 16
J: TRBJ2-7

CDR3: CSVTDRGDEQYF
V: TRBV29-1
length: 12
J: TRBJ2-7

CDR3: CASSREGHYGYTF
V: TRBV19
length: 13
J: TRBJ1-2

CDR3: CASSHGADTQYF
V: TRBV11-3
length: 12
J: TRBJ2-3

CDR3: CASRSASETQYF
V: TRBV6-5
length: 12
J: TRBJ2-5

CDR3: CASSLRTWREFSYNEQFF
V: TRBV7-8
length: 18
J: TRBJ2-1

CDR3: CASSLVRGTGELFF
V: TRBV7-8
length: 14
J: TRBJ2-2

CDR3: CASRRTSVSYNEQFF
V: TRBV19
length: 15
J: TRBJ2-1

CDR3: CASSPIEGLAGGLIYNEQFF
V: TRBV4-1
length: 20
J: TRBJ2-1

CDR3: CASSLDRLAGVEQYF
V: TRBV7-2
length: 15
J: TRBJ2-7